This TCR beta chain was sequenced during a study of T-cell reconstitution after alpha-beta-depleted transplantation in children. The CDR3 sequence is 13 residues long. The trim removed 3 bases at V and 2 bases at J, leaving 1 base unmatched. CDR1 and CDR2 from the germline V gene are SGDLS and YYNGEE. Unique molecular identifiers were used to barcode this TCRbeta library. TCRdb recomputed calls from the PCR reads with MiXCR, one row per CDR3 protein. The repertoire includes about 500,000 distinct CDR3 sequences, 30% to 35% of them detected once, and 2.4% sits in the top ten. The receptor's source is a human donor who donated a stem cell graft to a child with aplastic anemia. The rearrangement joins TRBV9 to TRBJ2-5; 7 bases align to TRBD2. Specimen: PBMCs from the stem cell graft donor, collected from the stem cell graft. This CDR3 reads CASSAGGQETQYF. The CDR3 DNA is TGTGCCAGCAGCGCGGGGGGACAAGAGACCCAGTACTTC.